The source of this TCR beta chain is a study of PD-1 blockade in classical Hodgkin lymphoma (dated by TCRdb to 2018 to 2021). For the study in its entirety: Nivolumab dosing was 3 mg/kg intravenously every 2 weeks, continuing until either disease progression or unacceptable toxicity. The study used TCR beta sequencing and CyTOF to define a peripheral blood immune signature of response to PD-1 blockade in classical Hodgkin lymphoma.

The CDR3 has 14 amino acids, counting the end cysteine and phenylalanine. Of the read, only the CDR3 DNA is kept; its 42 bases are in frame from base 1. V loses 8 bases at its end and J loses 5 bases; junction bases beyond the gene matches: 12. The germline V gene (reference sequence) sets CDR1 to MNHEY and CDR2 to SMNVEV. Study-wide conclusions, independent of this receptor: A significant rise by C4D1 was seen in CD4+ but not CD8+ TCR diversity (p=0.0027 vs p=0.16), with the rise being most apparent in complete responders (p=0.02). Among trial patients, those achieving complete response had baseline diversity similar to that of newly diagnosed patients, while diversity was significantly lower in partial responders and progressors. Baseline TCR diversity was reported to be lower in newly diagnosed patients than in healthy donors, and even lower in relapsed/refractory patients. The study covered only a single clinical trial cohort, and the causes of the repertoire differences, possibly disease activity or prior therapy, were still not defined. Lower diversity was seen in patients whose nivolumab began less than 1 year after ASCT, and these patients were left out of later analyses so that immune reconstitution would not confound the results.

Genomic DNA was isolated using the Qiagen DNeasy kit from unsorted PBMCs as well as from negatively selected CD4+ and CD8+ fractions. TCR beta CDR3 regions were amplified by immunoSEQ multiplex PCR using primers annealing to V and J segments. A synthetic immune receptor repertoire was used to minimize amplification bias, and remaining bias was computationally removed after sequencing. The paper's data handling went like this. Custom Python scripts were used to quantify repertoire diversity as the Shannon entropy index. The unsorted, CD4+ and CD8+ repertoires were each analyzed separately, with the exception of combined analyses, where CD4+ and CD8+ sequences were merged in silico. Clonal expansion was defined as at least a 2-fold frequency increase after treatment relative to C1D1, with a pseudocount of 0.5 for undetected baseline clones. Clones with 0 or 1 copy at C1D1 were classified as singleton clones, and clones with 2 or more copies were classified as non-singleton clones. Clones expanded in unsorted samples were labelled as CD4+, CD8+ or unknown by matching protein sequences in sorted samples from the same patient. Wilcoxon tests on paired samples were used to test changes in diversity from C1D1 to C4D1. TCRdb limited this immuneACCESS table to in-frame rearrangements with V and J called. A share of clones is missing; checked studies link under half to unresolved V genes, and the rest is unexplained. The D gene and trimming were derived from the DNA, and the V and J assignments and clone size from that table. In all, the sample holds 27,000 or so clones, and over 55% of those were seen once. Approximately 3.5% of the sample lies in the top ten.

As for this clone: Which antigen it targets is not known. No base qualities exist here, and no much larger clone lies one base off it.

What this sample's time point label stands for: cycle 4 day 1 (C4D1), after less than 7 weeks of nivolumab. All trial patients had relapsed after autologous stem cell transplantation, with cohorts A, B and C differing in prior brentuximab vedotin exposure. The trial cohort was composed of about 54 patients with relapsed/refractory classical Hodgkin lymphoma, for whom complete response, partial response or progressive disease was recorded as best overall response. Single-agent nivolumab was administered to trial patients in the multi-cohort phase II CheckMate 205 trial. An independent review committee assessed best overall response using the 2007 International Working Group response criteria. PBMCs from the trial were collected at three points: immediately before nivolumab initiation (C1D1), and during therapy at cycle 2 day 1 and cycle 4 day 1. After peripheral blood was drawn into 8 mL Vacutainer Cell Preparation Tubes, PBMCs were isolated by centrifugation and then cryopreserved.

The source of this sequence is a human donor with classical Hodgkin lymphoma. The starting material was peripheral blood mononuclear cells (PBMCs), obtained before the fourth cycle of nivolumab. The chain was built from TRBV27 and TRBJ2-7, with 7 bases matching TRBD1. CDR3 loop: CASAPTGSMDEQYF. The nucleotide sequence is TGTGCCAGCGCCCCGACAGGGAGTATGGACGAGCAGTACTTC.